Shown below are 25 T cell receptor beta chains from a single sample sequenced in a study of response to subunit inactivated influenza vaccine. In TCRdb, the RT-PCR reads were re-called with MiXCR into one record per CDR3 protein. The sample lists about 520,000 distinct CDR3 sequences, 11% occurring once. The sequencing here drew on PBMCs from blood, taken 40 to 50 days after vaccination. The receptor set was obtained from a man aged 45 to 65 who received an inactivated influenza vaccine.

V gene TRBV12-3 or TRBV12-4 combines with J gene TRBJ1-4; the match to TRBD1 covers 7 bases. Trimming at V came to 6 bases and at J to 4 bases, leaving 11 bases not matched to a gene. The CDR3 totals 16 residues. The CDR3 nucleotides are TGTGCCAGCAGCCCCGACAGGGCGTTAAATAATGAAAAACTGTTTTTT. The encoded protein is CASSPDRALNNEKLFF.

This clonotype was seen repeatedly, ten times or more. DNA for the CDR3: TGTGCCAGCAGTTTTACCGGGAACACCGGGGAGCTGTTTTTT. As protein: CASSFTGNTGELFF. This chain uses TRBV12-3 or TRBV12-4 with TRBJ2-2; D gene ambiguous. Trimming pared 3 bases from V and 1 base from J, leaving 6 bases between. The CDR3 is 14 amino acids.

At least ten counts were recorded for this clonotype. The CDR3 sequence is CASSSSGNSYEQYF. The CDR3 coding sequence is TGCGCCAGCAGCTCTAGCGGGAACTCCTACGAGCAGTACTTC. The J gene is TRBJ2-7, the V gene TRBV5-1; 9 nucleotides line up with TRBD2. The CDR3 is 14 amino acids. V dropped 3 bases and J dropped 0; count of bases not matched to a gene: 1. Germline values: CDR1 SGHRS, CDR2 YFSETQ.

This clonotype has only a few counts. The V gene is TRBV4-3, the J gene TRBJ2-7; no clear D gene. The germline gives CDR1 LGHNA, CDR2 YSLEER. V lost 1 base, J lost 0 bases, and 10 bases lay in between. The CDR3 extends over 15 amino acids. DNA for the CDR3: TGCGCCAGCAGCCAAGTCGGGCCCACCTCCTACGAGCAGTACTTC. Residues: CASSQVGPTSYEQYF.

At least ten counts were recorded for this clonotype. This CDR3 reads CASSYSTSGSTHTQYF. The CDR3 DNA sequence: TGTGCCAGCAGTTACTCGACCAGCGGGAGCACCCATACGCAGTATTTT. V usage is TRBV6-5 and J usage is TRBJ2-3; TRBD2 matches 8 bases. Germline assignment: CDR1 MNHEY and CDR2 SVGAGI. Germline trimming cut 0 bases from V and 7 bases from J; bases unmatched to any gene: 9. This CDR3 has 16 residues.

V is TRBV20-1 and J is TRBJ2-7, with 9 bases that match TRBD2. J was trimmed by 0 bases and V by 6 bases; bases with no gene match: 3. Germline V gives CDR1 DFQATT, CDR2 SNEGSKA (reference sequence). The CDR3 loop spans 13 amino acids. In nucleotides, the CDR3 is TGCAGTGCGAGTAGCGGGGGCTCCTACGAGCAGTACTTC. As protein: CSASSGGSYEQYF.

This clonotype appeared a single time. V usage is TRBV4-1 and J usage is TRBJ1-1; 8 nucleotides match TRBD1. The CDR3 runs 13 residues. The V and J ends lost 5 bases and 4 bases, in that order; junction bases with no gene match: 3. The germline V gene encodes CDR1 MGHRA and CDR2 YSYEKL. As DNA, the CDR3 is TGCGCCAGCAGCAATACAGGGGGCACTGAAGCTTTCTTT. This encodes CASSNTGGTEAFF.

This clonotype was seen only a few times. V gene TRBV10-3 combines with J gene TRBJ1-1, with TRBD1 as a possible D gene (6 bases). V was shortened by 10 bases and J by 6 bases, with 15 bases between the two germline ends. This CDR3 spans 12 amino acids. Looked up from germline, CDR1 is ENHRY and CDR2 is SYGVKD. The CDR3 sequence: CATGRGGAEAFF. The CDR3 region has the DNA TGTGCCACCGGGAGAGGGGGGGCTGAAGCTTTCTTT.

This clonotype came up a few times. The chain links TRBV18 to TRBJ1-6, with TRBD1 matching over 11 bases. Germline CDR1 and CDR2: KGHSH and LQKENI. Unmatched junction bases numbered 2, after V lost 3 bases and J lost 7 bases. This CDR3 contains 15 residues. CDR3 loop: CASSPGTGGNSPLHF. CDR3 DNA: TGTGCCAGCTCACCTGGGACAGGGGGAAATTCACCCCTCCACTTT.

The table lists this clonotype with many counts. The chain uses TRBV6-1 and TRBJ1-1, with D possibly matching TRBD1 (6 bases). V was shortened by 5 bases and J by 0 bases, with 10 bases between the two germline ends. The CDR3 spans 14 residues. The germline V gene has CDR1 MNHNS and CDR2 SASEGT. The CDR3 coding sequence is TGTGCCAGCAGTCGGACAGTTATGAACACTGAAGCTTTCTTT. Translation: CASSRTVMNTEAFF.

This clonotype was counted ten times or more. The chain joins TRBV20-1 to TRBJ2-7, with no clear D. Germline V gene data show CDR1 as DFQATT and CDR2 as SNEGSKA (reference sequence). V gave up 0 bases and J gave up 2 bases, with 8 bases separating them. This CDR3 contains 13 residues. The CDR3 here is CSARDLRTYEQYF. CDR3 in DNA: TGCAGTGCTAGAGATTTGAGAACCTACGAGCAGTACTTC.

This clonotype was seen many times. The V gene is TRBV11-2, the J gene TRBJ1-1; D is undetermined. V lost 0 bases, J lost 4 bases, and 9 bases lay in between. CDR3 length: 14 amino acids. Germline V lookup: CDR1 SGHAT, CDR2 FQNNGV. The CDR3, as DNA: TGTGCCAGCAGCTTAGAGCCCCTTGGCACTGAAGCTTTCTTT. It yields the protein CASSLEPLGTEAFF.

In its sample, this clonotype was seen a few times. V gene TRBV11-2 combines with J gene TRBJ2-1, with TRBD2 identical over 7 bases. V was clipped by 5 bases and J by 5 bases; unmatched bases: 12. Germline V lookup: CDR1 SGHAT, CDR2 FQNNGV. The CDR3 totals 16 residues. The chain's CDR3 is CASSSLRGSSDNEQFF. The CDR3 nucleotides are TGTGCCAGCAGCAGTTTGCGCGGGAGTTCCGACAATGAGCAGTTCTTC.

This chain connects TRBV5-6 to TRBJ2-1; D assignment may be TRBD1 or TRBD2 (5 bases each). The germline V and J ends were trimmed by 0 bases and 0 bases, with 7 bases remaining between them. The CDR3 has 15 residues. Germline V gene sequence: CDR1 SGHDT, CDR2 YYEEEE. This CDR3 reads CASSLGGFSYNEQFF. In DNA, the CDR3 is TGTGCCAGCAGCTTGGGGGGGTTCTCCTACAATGAGCAGTTCTTC.

This clonotype came up many times. V gene TRBV7-2 combines with J gene TRBJ1-6, with unresolved D. V lost 5 bases and J 8 bases, leaving 19 bases between the germline ends. Germline loops: CDR1 SGHTA, CDR2 FQGNSA. This CDR3 spans 16 amino acids. DNA of the CDR3: TGTGCCAGCAGCCCAATCGTTACACGATACGATTCACCCCTCCACTTT. This codes for CASSPIVTRYDSPLHF.

This clonotype was recorded at least ten times. The rearrangement joins TRBV29-1 to TRBJ2-5, with 8 bases fitting TRBD2. Germline assignment: CDR1 SQVTM and CDR2 ANQGSEA. The CDR3 sequence is 12 residues long. The junction had 5 bases not matched to a gene; V was cut back by 6 bases and J by 5 bases. CDR3: CSVDGLAETQYF. The CDR3 DNA follows: TGCAGCGTAGATGGACTAGCCGAGACCCAGTACTTC.

The chain has TRBV20-1 and TRBJ2-1; D may be TRBD1 (6 bases). The CDR3 is 15 amino acids. V lost 2 bases and J 6 bases, leaving 17 bases between the germline ends. Germline CDR1 reads DFQATT; CDR2 reads SNEGSKA (reference sequence). CDR3 residues: CSARLEGVKGNEQFF. The CDR3 DNA reads as TGCAGTGCTAGACTAGAGGGGGTCAAAGGCAATGAGCAGTTCTTC.

This clonotype was counted a few times. V is TRBV11-2 and J is TRBJ2-3; 11 nucleotides agree with TRBD2. The germline CDR1 and CDR2 sequences are SGHAT and FQNNGV. This CDR3 spans 15 amino acids. V gave up 5 bases and J gave up 5 bases; unmatched junction bases: 6. CDR3 DNA sequence: TGTGCCAGCAGCCTATTAGCGGGGGGGCAAGATACGCAGTATTTT. Protein: CASSLLAGGQDTQYF. The variable domain in full, with the rest retrieved from reference TRBV11-2 and TRBJ2-3, is EAGVAQSPRYKIIEKRQSVAFWCNPISGHATLYWYQQILGQGPKLLIQFQNNGVVDDSQLPKDRFSAERLKGVDSTLKIQPAKLEDSAVYLCASSLLAGGQDTQYFGPGTRLTVL.

This clonotype showed up many times. V is TRBV6-4 and J is TRBJ2-2; 8 bases are shared with TRBD1. The ends lost 2 bases at V and 3 bases at J; junction bases unmatched: 14. The CDR3 has 19 amino acids. CDR1 is MRHNA, CDR2 SNTAGT, per germline. CDR3 bases: TGTGCCAGCAGTGACCTCGGACAGGGCCCCCCTAAATACACCGGGGAGCTGTTTTTT. Protein: CASSDLGQGPPKYTGELFF.

This chain connects TRBV5-1 to TRBJ2-3; D may correspond to TRBD1 or TRBD2 (5 bases each). Trimming left V 4 bases short and J 5 bases short, with 17 bases between. The CDR3 totals 15 residues. Per the germline V gene, CDR1 is SGHRS and CDR2 is YFSETQ. The CDR3 reads CASSVLRAGGDTQYF. The DNA for the CDR3 is TGCGCCAGCAGCGTTTTAAGGGCTGGGGGAGATACGCAGTATTTT. Based on the CDR3 plus reference TRBV5-1 and TRBJ2-3, the full variable domain is KAGVTQTPRYLIKTRGQQVTLSCSPISGHRSVSWYQQTPGQGLQFLFEYFSETQRNKGNFPGRFSGRQFSNSRSEMNVSTLELGDSALYLCASSVLRAGGDTQYFGPGTRLTVL.

This clonotype has at least ten counts. J is TRBJ1-6 and V is TRBV20-1; D gene ambiguous. The CDR3 has 15 amino acids. Germline V lookup: CDR1 DFQATT, CDR2 SNEGSKA (reference sequence). V was cut by 3 bases and J by 6 bases, with 15 bases left in between. This CDR3 is CSASDSRRPNSPLHF. The CDR3 nucleotides are TGCAGTGCTAGTGATAGTAGAAGGCCTAATTCACCCCTCCACTTT.

This sequence joins TRBV4-1 and TRBJ2-7, with a tentative D call TRBD1 (6 bases). The ends were cut back, 4 bases at V and 3 bases at J, with 19 bases in the middle. The germline V gene encodes CDR1 MGHRA and CDR2 YSYEKL. This CDR3 is built from 16 residues. CDR3 in amino acids: CASSPAWAGAHYEQYF. The CDR3 DNA reads as TGCGCCAGCAGCCCAGCATGGGCAGGGGCGCACTACGAGCAGTACTTC.

This clonotype was recorded a few times. This chain uses TRBV28 with TRBJ2-5, with 7 bases fitting TRBD2. V gave up 5 bases and J gave up 1 base; unmatched junction bases: 4. Germline CDR1 and CDR2: MDHEN and SYDVKM. The CDR3 totals 14 residues. In DNA form, the CDR3 reads TGTGCCAGCAGTGGTTGGGGGGGCCAAGAGACCCAGTACTTC. Its protein product is CASSGWGGQETQYF.

The gene calls are TRBV12-3 or TRBV12-4 and TRBJ2-3; D is ambiguous. CDR3 length equals 15 residues. The V and J ends lost 1 base and 1 base respectively, with 9 bases between them. The CDR3 coding sequence is TGTGCCAGCAGTTTAGGCATCCCAGGCACAGATACGCAGTATTTT. Its protein is CASSLGIPGTDTQYF.

This clonotype was detected only a few times. The chain employs TRBV6-2 or TRBV6-3 and TRBJ2-7; no definite D call. Per the germline V gene, CDR1 is MNHEY and CDR2 is SVGEGT. V was trimmed by 0 bases and J by 2 bases, leaving 8 bases between them. The CDR3 is 14 residues long. The CDR3 DNA sequence: TGTGCCAGCAGTTACTCACAATCTACCTACGAGCAGTACTTC. Encoded protein: CASSYSQSTYEQYF.